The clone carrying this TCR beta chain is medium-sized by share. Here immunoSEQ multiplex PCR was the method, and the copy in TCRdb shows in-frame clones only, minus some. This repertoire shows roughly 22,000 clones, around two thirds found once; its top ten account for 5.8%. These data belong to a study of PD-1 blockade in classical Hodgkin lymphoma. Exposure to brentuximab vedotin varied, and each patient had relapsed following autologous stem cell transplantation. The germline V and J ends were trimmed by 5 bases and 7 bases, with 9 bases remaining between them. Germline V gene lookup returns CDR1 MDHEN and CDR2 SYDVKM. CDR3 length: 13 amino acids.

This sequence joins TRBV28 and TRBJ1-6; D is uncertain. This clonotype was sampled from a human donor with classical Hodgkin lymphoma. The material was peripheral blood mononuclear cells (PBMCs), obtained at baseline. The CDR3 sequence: CASSTQINSPLHF. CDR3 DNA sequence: TGTGCCAGCAGTACCCAGATAAATTCACCCCTCCACTTT.